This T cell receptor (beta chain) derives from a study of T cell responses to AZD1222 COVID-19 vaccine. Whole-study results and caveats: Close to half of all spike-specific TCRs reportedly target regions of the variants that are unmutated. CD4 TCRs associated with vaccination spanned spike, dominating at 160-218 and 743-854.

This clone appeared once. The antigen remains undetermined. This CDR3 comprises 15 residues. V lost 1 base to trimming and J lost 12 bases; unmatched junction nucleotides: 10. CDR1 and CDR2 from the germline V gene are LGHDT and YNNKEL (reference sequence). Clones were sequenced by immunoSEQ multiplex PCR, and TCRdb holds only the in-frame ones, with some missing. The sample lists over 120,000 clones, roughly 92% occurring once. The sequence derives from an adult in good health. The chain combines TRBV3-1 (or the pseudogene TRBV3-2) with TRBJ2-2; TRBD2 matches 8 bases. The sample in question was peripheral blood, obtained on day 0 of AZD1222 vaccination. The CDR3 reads CASSQGAGGHAKLFF. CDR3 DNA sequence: TGTGCCAGCAGCCAAGGGGCGGGAGGTCACGCTAAGCTGTTTTTT.